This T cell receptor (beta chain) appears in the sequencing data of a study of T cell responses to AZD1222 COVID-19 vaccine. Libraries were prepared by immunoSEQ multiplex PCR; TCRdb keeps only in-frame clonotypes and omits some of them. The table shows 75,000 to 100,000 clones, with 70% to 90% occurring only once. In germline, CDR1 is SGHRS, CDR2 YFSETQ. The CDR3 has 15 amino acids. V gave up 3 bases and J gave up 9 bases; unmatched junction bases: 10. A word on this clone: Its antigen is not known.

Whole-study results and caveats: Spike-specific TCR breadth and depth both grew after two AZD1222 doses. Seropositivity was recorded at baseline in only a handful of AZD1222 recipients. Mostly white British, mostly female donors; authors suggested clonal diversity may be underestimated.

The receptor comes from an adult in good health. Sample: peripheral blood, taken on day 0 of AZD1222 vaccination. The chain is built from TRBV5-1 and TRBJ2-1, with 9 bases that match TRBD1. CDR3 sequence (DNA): TGCGCCAGCAGCTGGACCGGGACAGGGTCGATTGAGCAGTTCTTC. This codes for CASSWTGTGSIEQFF.